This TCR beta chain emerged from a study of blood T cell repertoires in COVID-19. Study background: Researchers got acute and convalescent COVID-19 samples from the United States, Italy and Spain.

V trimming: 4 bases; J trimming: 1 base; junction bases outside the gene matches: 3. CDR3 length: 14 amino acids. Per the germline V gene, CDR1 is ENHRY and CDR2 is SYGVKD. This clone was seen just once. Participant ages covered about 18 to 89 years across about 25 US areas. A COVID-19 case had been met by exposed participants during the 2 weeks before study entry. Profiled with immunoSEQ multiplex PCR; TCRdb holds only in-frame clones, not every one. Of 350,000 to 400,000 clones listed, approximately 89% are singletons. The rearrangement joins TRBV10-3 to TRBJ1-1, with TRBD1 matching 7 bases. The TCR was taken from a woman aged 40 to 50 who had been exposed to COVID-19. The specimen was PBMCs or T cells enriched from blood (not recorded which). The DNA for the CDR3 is TGTGCCATCAGTGCCAGACAGGGGAACACTGAAGCTTTCTTT. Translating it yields CAISARQGNTEAFF.